This T cell receptor (beta chain) is drawn from a study of blood T cells in healthy people across ages. In this sample, this clonotype turned up a few times. The target antigen is unknown. Trimming stripped 11 bases from V and 0 bases from J, with 13 bases between. Germline CDR1 is MNHEY and CDR2 is SVGEGT. This CDR3 spans 13 amino acids. The use of a sample-barcoded 5' primer and a J-beta primer mix characterized a second PCR of roughly 7 to 11 cycles. MiXCR, run by TCRdb on the 5' RACE reads, gives a single entry per CDR3 protein. The sample lists 1,300,000 or so distinct CDR3 sequences, 55% to 75% occurring once. Findings and limits, study-wide: Per million T cells, TCR beta diversity dropped about linearly as age rose. PBMCs that were unsorted prevented a conclusive naive versus antigen-experienced comparison.

Healthy individuals of Caucasian origin from Russia, aged roughly 6 to 95, served as donors. With each sample, at least 5 micrograms of total RNA were extracted. The chain couples TRBV6-2 or TRBV6-3 to TRBJ1-1, with TRBD1 as a possible D gene (5 bases). The clonotype was recovered from a man younger than 35 in good health. Material: blood. The CDR3 loop is CAARVALNTEAFF. DNA for the CDR3: TGTGCCGCCAGGGTTGCGCTGAACACTGAAGCTTTCTTT.